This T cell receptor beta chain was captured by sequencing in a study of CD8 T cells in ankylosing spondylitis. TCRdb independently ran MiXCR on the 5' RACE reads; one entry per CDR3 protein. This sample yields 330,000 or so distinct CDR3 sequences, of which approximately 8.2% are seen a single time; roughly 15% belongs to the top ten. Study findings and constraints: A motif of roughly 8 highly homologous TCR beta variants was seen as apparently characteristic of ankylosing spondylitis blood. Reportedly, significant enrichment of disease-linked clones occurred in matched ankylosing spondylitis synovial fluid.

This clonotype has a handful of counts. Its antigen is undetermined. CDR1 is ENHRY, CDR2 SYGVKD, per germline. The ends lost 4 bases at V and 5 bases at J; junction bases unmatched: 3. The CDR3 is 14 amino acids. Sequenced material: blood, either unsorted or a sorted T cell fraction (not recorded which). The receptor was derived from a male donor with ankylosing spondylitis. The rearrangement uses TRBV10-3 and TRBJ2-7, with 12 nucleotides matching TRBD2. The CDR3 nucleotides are TGTGCCATCAGTGGAAGACTAGCGGGAGACGAGCAGTACTTC. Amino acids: CAISGRLAGDEQYF.